These 20 T cell receptor beta chains originate from one sample sequenced in a study of OX40 agonist ivuxolimab in advanced cancers. TCRdb's copy holds only in-frame clones and misses some; the assay was immunoSEQ multiplex PCR. The top ten clones hold less than 6.5% of a sample with 65,000 to 90,000 clones, 75% to 90% of them seen once. The sample consisted of CD4+ or CD8+ T cells sorted from blood, taken in a trial of the OX40 agonist ivuxolimab. These receptors all stem from an adult with an advanced solid tumor such as melanoma, head and neck, liver or kidney cancer.

Concerning this clone itself: The same CDR3 can be traced to other DNA sequences in this sample. The chain employs TRBV2 and TRBJ2-7; 7 bases align to TRBD1. CDR1 and CDR2 (germline): SNHLY, FYNNEI. This CDR3 region has 14 residues. The junction had 9 bases not matched to a gene; V was cut back by 7 bases and J by 3 bases. The CDR3 here is CASTTGTEDYEQYF. The CDR3 DNA follows: TGTGCCAGCACCACGGGGACAGAAGACTACGAGCAGTACTTC.

The chain employs TRBV11-2 and TRBJ2-2; 12 bases agree with TRBD1. The junction had 2 bases not matched to a gene; V was cut back by 5 bases and J by 4 bases. The CDR3 spans 15 residues. Germline V gene lookup returns CDR1 SGHAT and CDR2 FQNNGV. CDR3 protein: CASSPGQGATGELFF. The CDR3 bases are TGTGCCAGCAGCCCGGGACAGGGGGCCACCGGGGAGCTGTTTTTT.

This clone is a singleton in its sample. The V call is TRBV5-1, the J call TRBJ1-1, with D uncertain. V was trimmed by 1 base and J by 3 bases, leaving 10 bases between them. The CDR3 consists of 14 residues. CDR1 is SGHRS and CDR2 is YFSETQ in the germline V gene. In DNA, the CDR3 is TGCGCCAGCAGCTTGCGGCCTCCGGACACTGAAGCTTTCTTT. This codes for CASSLRPPDTEAFF.

The chain employs TRBV7-2 and TRBJ2-5; D unclear. The end of the DNA is better explained by TRBJ2-7, so the J call may be wrong. Germline lookup yields CDR1 SGHTA and CDR2 FQGNSA. The CDR3 loop spans 16 amino acids. The chain's CDR3 is CASSLTASLGSYEQYF. As DNA, the CDR3 is TGTGCCAGCAGCTTAACCGCATCCCTCGGCTCCTACGAGCAGTACTTC.

The chain is built from TRBV7-8 and TRBJ1-4, with TRBD1 identical over 9 bases. From germline, CDR1 is SGHVS and CDR2 FQNEAQ. This CDR3 comprises 15 residues. Trimming removed 0 bases from V and 8 bases from J; junction bases left unmatched: 4. CDR3 amino acids: CASSLADRGGEKLFF. CDR3 nucleotide sequence: TGTGCCAGCAGCTTAGCTGACAGGGGGGGAGAAAAACTGTTTTTT.

This clone was counted only a few times. J is TRBJ1-1 and V is TRBV11-2; no clear D. Germline V gene lookup returns CDR1 SGHAT and CDR2 FQNNGV. V lost 3 bases to trimming and J lost 2 bases, with 7 bases between them. This CDR3 is built from 13 residues. The CDR3 loop reads CASSFSTNTEAFF. The CDR3 nucleotides are TGTGCCAGCAGCTTCTCGACAAACACTGAAGCTTTCTTT.

There are a few counts of this clone. V gene TRBV6-5 combines with J gene TRBJ2-2; D possibly corresponds to TRBD1 (5 bases). Trimming cost V 0 bases and J 0 bases, with 8 bases left between them. Germline V CDR1 and CDR2: MNHEY, SVGAGI. The CDR3 runs 16 residues. Here the CDR3 reads CASSYSGLSNTGELFF. CDR3 DNA: TGTGCCAGCAGTTACTCGGGGCTCTCGAACACCGGGGAGCTGTTTTTT.

The chain is built from TRBV9 and TRBJ2-2; tentatively, D is TRBD1 (5 bases). In germline, CDR1 is SGDLS, CDR2 YYNGEE. The CDR3 is 15 amino acids. V lost 4 bases to trimming and J lost 5 bases, with 15 bases between them. In nucleotides, the CDR3 is TGTGCCAGCAGCCGGGCAGGGCATGGGACCGGGGAGCTGTTTTTT. This translates into CASSRAGHGTGELFF.

V and J are TRBV4-1 and TRBJ1-2; 10 bases agree with TRBD1. Germline loops: CDR1 MGHRA, CDR2 YSYEKL. The ends lost 0 bases at V and 10 bases at J; junction bases unmatched: 8. CDR3 length: 15 residues. CDR3 nucleotide sequence: TGCGCCAGCAGCCAAGATTGGGGACAGGGGTGGCCCTACACCTTC. Translating gives CASSQDWGQGWPYTF.

This chain joins TRBV7-2 and TRBJ2-7; D may be TRBD1 (6 bases). Trimming removed 3 bases at V and 4 bases at J, with 16 bases between. The CDR3 sequence is 15 residues long. Per the germline V gene, CDR1 is SGHTA and CDR2 is FQGNSA. DNA for the CDR3: TGTGCCAGCAGCTTCGTAGGACAGCCCGGTTACGAGCAGTACTTC. Translation gives CASSFVGQPGYEQYF.

The chain carries TRBV13 and TRBJ2-7; D unclear. Germline CDR1 reads PRHDT; CDR2 reads FYEKMQ (reference sequence). The CDR3 runs to 14 residues. With 0 bases removed from V and 7 bases from J, the gap between germline ends came to 13 bases. CDR3 sequence: CASSLGQAQMEQYF. The CDR3 coding sequence is TGTGCCAGCAGCTTAGGGCAGGCCCAGATGGAGCAGTACTTC.

The chain carries TRBV18 and TRBJ2-7, with a tentative D call TRBD2 (5 bases). CDR3 length: 13 residues. Germline V gives CDR1 KGHSH, CDR2 LQKENI. V was shortened by 2 bases and J by 3 bases, with 8 bases between the two germline ends. CDR3 protein: CASSPADFYEQYF. CDR3 nucleotides: TGTGCCAGCTCACCAGCGGACTTCTACGAGCAGTACTTC.

The rearrangement uses TRBV11-2 and TRBJ1-2; 11 bases align to TRBD1. Germline-derived CDR1 and CDR2 are SGHAT and FQNNGV. The CDR3 is 17 residues long. V trimming: 1 base; J trimming: 2 bases; junction bases outside the gene matches: 6. The CDR3 DNA follows: TGTGCCAGCAGCTTAGCCCCGGGACAGGGGGTCAACTATGGCTACACCTTC. Encoded protein: CASSLAPGQGVNYGYTF.

The rearrangement uses TRBV2 and TRBJ1-1; no clear D. V lost 10 bases and J 3 bases, leaving 12 bases between the germline ends. The CDR3 totals 12 residues. In germline, CDR1 is SNHLY, CDR2 FYNNEI. CDR3 coding DNA: TGTGCCATTTCAGGACGGGACACTGAAGCTTTCTTT. Encoded protein: CAISGRDTEAFF. Together with reference TRBV2 and TRBJ1-1, the CDR3 gives the full variable domain: EPEVTQTPSHQVTQMGQEVILRCVPISNHLYFYWYRQILGQKVEFLVSFYNNEISEKSEIFDDQFSVERPDGSNFTLKIRSTKLEDSAMYFCAISGRDTEAFFGQGTRLTVV.

V gene TRBV13 combines with J gene TRBJ2-4; 13 bases line up with TRBD2. From germline, CDR1 is PRHDT and CDR2 FYEKMQ (reference sequence). This CDR3 contains 19 residues. Trimming cost V 4 bases and J 0 bases; bases outside gene matches: 9. The CDR3 spells CASSSYTSGGAIAKNIQYF. The CDR3 DNA reads as TGTGCCAGCAGCTCTTACACTAGCGGGGGGGCTATAGCCAAAAACATTCAGTACTTC.

The V gene is TRBV19, the J gene TRBJ2-7, with 12 bases fitting TRBD1. After removal of 3 bases from V and 7 bases from J, the junction contained 10 bases not matched to a gene. The length of the CDR3 is 16 residues. Germline-derived CDR1 and CDR2 are LNHDA and SQIVND (reference sequence). The DNA for the CDR3 is TGTGCCAGTAGTATGGGTTGGGGACAGGGGGCAAGGGAGCAGTACTTC. It yields the protein CASSMGWGQGAREQYF.

The chain recombines TRBV27 with TRBJ1-1, with D uncertain. Trimming removed 6 bases from V and 11 bases from J, with 22 bases in between. The CDR3 totals 14 residues. Germline CDR1 reads MNHEY; CDR2 reads SMNVEV (reference sequence). The CDR3 sequence is CASSSYEAGSRAFF. CDR3 DNA sequence: TGTGCCAGCAGCTCCTACGAGGCCGGGAGCCGGGCTTTCTTT.

The rearrangement links TRBV7-1 to TRBJ2-2; weak D call: TRBD1 (8 bases). TRBV7-1 carries the ORF label, with uncertain function. The V and J ends lost 9 bases and 6 bases respectively, with 17 bases between them. This CDR3 comprises 14 residues. In DNA, the CDR3 is TGTGCCAGTTTCGGACAGGGAGGGTCCGGGGAGCTGTTTTTT. Translating it yields CASFGQGGSGELFF.

The V call is TRBV9, the J call TRBJ2-3, with D uncertain. V lost 1 base, J lost 1 base, and 13 bases lay in between. Germline V gene sequence: CDR1 SGDLS, CDR2 YYNGEE. The CDR3 runs to 16 residues. This CDR3 is CASSVPSFFGTDTQYF. CDR3 DNA sequence: TGTGCCAGCAGCGTACCATCATTTTTCGGCACAGATACGCAGTATTTT.

This chain connects TRBV9 to TRBJ1-2; 7 bases map to TRBD1. Germline V gene lookup returns CDR1 SGDLS and CDR2 YYNGEE. The length of the CDR3 is 16 residues. With 3 bases clipped from V and 4 bases from J, the junction kept 12 bases outside the gene matches. This CDR3 is CASSAWSGQTSYGYTF. The DNA for the CDR3 is TGTGCCAGCAGCGCGTGGTCGGGACAGACTTCCTATGGCTACACCTTC.